Each of the 14 T cell receptor beta chains below was sequenced from the same sample in a study of blood T cell repertoires in COVID-19. Libraries were prepared by immunoSEQ multiplex PCR; TCRdb keeps only in-frame clonotypes and omits some of them. The table records around 300,000 clones, over 80% of them present only once. The sample comprised peripheral blood. The source of these receptors is a woman in her fifties or sixties with COVID-19, enrolled during active disease.

This chain uses TRBV12-3 or TRBV12-4 with TRBJ2-7; D remains ambiguous. With 4 bases removed from V and 1 base from J, the gap between germline ends came to 8 bases. The CDR3 covers 13 residues. Here the CDR3 DNA reads TGTGCCAGCAGTTCAGGTTTATCCTACGAGCAGTACTTC. It specifies CASSSGLSYEQYF.

V gene TRBV27 combines with J gene TRBJ2-7; tentative D call: TRBD2 (7 bases). Trimming pared 5 bases from V and 3 bases from J, leaving 20 bases between. Germline loops: CDR1 MNHEY, CDR2 SMNVEV (reference sequence). The CDR3 loop spans 16 amino acids. For the CDR3, the DNA is TGTGCCAGCAGTGGCGGGGGAAGGGGGAGTATCTACGAGCAGTACTTC. This sequence encodes CASSGGGRGSIYEQYF.

This rearrangement joins TRBV6-1 to TRBJ1-6; 10 nucleotides agree with TRBD1. The CDR3 has 16 residues. CDR1 is MNHNS, CDR2 SASEGT, per germline. Trimming at V came to 3 bases and at J to 10 bases, leaving 9 bases not matched to a gene. CDR3 sequence: CASSEGTGTGVSPLHF. The CDR3 nucleotides are TGTGCCAGCAGTGAGGGAACCGGGACAGGGGTATCACCCCTCCACTTT.

As DNA, the CDR3 is TGTGCCAGCAGATTGGATAGGAGCTCCTACAATGAGCAGTTCTTC. It yields the protein CASRLDRSSYNEQFF. The rearrangement joins TRBV27 to TRBJ2-1, with D unresolved. With 6 bases removed from V and 0 bases from J, the gap between germline ends came to 12 bases. CDR3 length: 15 residues. The germline CDR1 and CDR2 sequences are MNHEY and SMNVEV (reference sequence).

In its sample, this clone was seen once. The chain links TRBV19 to TRBJ1-2, with TRBD1 matching 8 bases. This CDR3 has 15 amino acids. V lost 1 base and J lost 3; bases outside the gene matches: 4. The V gene's germline CDR1 is LNHDA and CDR2 SQIVND (reference sequence). CDR3 sequence (DNA): TGTGCCAGTAGTATAGGGCCAGGGGGCGACTATGGCTACACCTTC. Translating gives CASSIGPGGDYGYTF.

The CDR3 DNA follows: TGTGCCAGCACGAAAAGCGGGAGGGCCCCCGAGCAGTACTTC. It yields the protein CASTKSGRAPEQYF. The chain combines TRBV2 with TRBJ2-7; 10 bases are a match to TRBD2. The germline gives CDR1 SNHLY, CDR2 FYNNEI. The CDR3 consists of 14 residues. Trimming at V came to 7 bases and at J to 6 bases, leaving 9 bases not matched to a gene.

CDR3 sequence: CASSLEGLAYEQYF. CDR3 DNA sequence: TGTGCCAGCAGCTTAGAGGGACTAGCCTACGAGCAGTACTTC. V is TRBV7-9 and J is TRBJ2-7; 8 nucleotides align to TRBD2. V lost 1 base to trimming and J lost 2 bases; unmatched junction nucleotides: 1. CDR1 SEHNR and CDR2 FQNEAQ come from the germline V gene (reference sequence). This CDR3 is built from 14 residues.

J is TRBJ2-1 and V is TRBV5-1; D might be TRBD2 (6 bases). V shed 0 bases and J shed 10 bases, with 20 bases lying between them. Per the germline V gene, CDR1 is SGHRS and CDR2 is YFSETQ. The CDR3 loop spans 16 amino acids. CDR3 protein: CASSLVGGILRGEQFF. The CDR3 bases are TGCGCCAGCAGCTTGGTGGGGGGTATCCTCCGGGGCGAGCAGTTCTTC.

The V and J genes are TRBV4-1 and TRBJ1-6; 8 bases fit TRBD1. Germline V CDR1 and CDR2: MGHRA, YSYEKL. The CDR3 contains 20 residues. Unmatched junction bases numbered 10, after V lost 0 bases and J lost 0 bases. In nucleotides, the CDR3 is TGCGCCAGCAGCCAAGAATTACAGGGGGGCTCCTTCTCCTATAATTCACCCCTCCACTTT. As protein: CASSQELQGGSFSYNSPLHF.

The J gene is TRBJ1-4, the V gene TRBV10-3; D possibly corresponds to TRBD1 (5 bases). This CDR3 has 13 amino acids. From germline, CDR1 is ENHRY and CDR2 SYGVKD. Deletions cut 6 bases from V and 5 bases from J, with 10 bases between. In nucleotides, the CDR3 is TGTGCCATCAGGTCAGGGCTAAATGAAAAACTGTTTTTT. Protein: CAIRSGLNEKLFF.

The chain links TRBV21-1 to TRBJ2-7; TRBD2 was called by the table and not checked on the DNA. TRBV21-1 is shown as a pseudogene. The CDR3 totals 16 residues. The CDR3 spells CASSRRQTSGSYEQYF. The CDR3 region has the DNA TGTGCCAGCAGCCGACGGCAGACTAGCGGGAGCTACGAGCAGTACTTC.

The J gene is TRBJ1-5, the V gene TRBV6-1, with D perhaps matching TRBD1 (6 bases). This CDR3 has 17 residues. Trimming cost V 0 bases and J 5 bases, with 17 bases left between them. CDR1 and CDR2 (germline): MNHNS, SASEGT. The CDR3: CASSEAGRGRRYQPQHF. CDR3 DNA sequence: TGTGCCAGCAGTGAAGCGGGCAGGGGACGACGGTATCAGCCCCAGCATTTT.

The chain combines TRBV30 with TRBJ1-3; possible D gene TRBD1, 6 bases. The CDR3 extends over 15 amino acids. Germline CDR1 GTSNPN, CDR2 SVGIG (reference sequence). V was trimmed by 0 bases and J by 0 bases, leaving 9 bases between them. CDR3 residues: CAWSVNRASGNTIYF. For the CDR3, the DNA is TGTGCCTGGAGTGTAAACAGGGCCTCTGGAAACACCATATATTTT.

The rearrangement links TRBV6-2 or TRBV6-3 to TRBJ1-2; 8 bases line up with TRBD1. V gave up 4 bases and J gave up 4 bases; unmatched junction bases: 8. Germline-derived CDR1 and CDR2 are MNHEY and SVGEGT. This CDR3 is built from 15 residues. CDR3 sequence: CASSLGQVVLYGYTF. CDR3 nucleotides: TGTGCCAGCAGTTTGGGACAGGTTGTCCTCTATGGCTACACCTTC.